These 24 T cell receptor beta chains share one sample of origin, sequenced in a study of early stage breast cancer tumors. Measured with immunoSEQ multiplex PCR; TCRdb has only the in-frame clones, and not every one. The sample lists about 31,000 clones, roughly 77% seen once, with 10% in the top ten. Sequenced input: breast tumor tissue. The receptors were sampled from a person aged 30 to 39 with breast cancer.

This chain joins TRBV7-8 and TRBJ2-3; 14 bases line up with TRBD2. The V gene end was trimmed by 5 bases and the J gene end by 6 bases; junction bases not matched to a gene: 4. Per germline, CDR1 SGHVS and CDR2 FQNEAQ. The CDR3 length is 15 residues. The CDR3 coding sequence is TGTGCCAGCAGCCGGGGACTAGCGGGAGCGGATACGCAGTATTTT. It translates to CASSRGLAGADTQYF.

The chain uses TRBV4-1 and TRBJ1-5; perhaps TRBD1 as D (6 bases). The CDR3 extends over 15 amino acids. Trimming removed 1 base from V and 8 bases from J, with 15 bases in between. In germline, CDR1 is MGHRA, CDR2 YSYEKL. The CDR3 DNA is TGCGCCAGCAGCCAAGGGGTACAGGGATCTAAGCCCCAGCATTTT. It yields the protein CASSQGVQGSKPQHF.

The V gene is TRBV6-6, the J gene TRBJ2-7; possibly TRBD2 for D (5 bases). Trimming stripped 4 bases from V and 6 bases from J, with 10 bases between. Looked up from germline, CDR1 is MNHNY and CDR2 is SVGAGI (reference sequence). There are 12 residues in the CDR3. The CDR3: CASSFGLGEQYF. The DNA of the CDR3 is TGTGCCAGCAGTTTCGGACTCGGCGAGCAGTACTTC.

The chain combines TRBV27 with TRBJ1-2, with a possible D match to TRBD1 (5 bases). The V gene lost 6 bases and the J gene lost 4 bases, with 15 bases spanning the gap. The CDR3 is 14 residues long. Germline V gene data show CDR1 as MNHEY and CDR2 as SMNVEV (reference sequence). CDR3 bases: TGTGCCAGCAGCCGACCCGGACAAGTCTATGGCTACACCTTC. Translation gives CASSRPGQVYGYTF.

A few counts support this clone. The gene calls are TRBV27 and TRBJ2-3, with D perhaps given as TRBD1 or TRBD2 (5 bases each). CDR3 length equals 14 residues. Trimming pared 11 bases from V and 2 bases from J, leaving 17 bases between. Germline V gene data show CDR1 as MNHEY and CDR2 as SMNVEV (reference sequence). The CDR3 loop is CAGTVGTYTDTQYF. The CDR3 region has the DNA TGTGCCGGTACCGTGGGGACCTACACAGATACGCAGTATTTT.

The chain carries TRBV11-3 and TRBJ2-2; the D is unclear. Germline CDR1 and CDR2: SGHNT and YENEEA. The CDR3 extends over 13 amino acids. V lost 1 base and J 5 bases, leaving 5 bases between the germline ends. CDR3 amino acids: CASSLVRTGELFF. CDR3 sequence (DNA): TGTGCCAGCAGCTTAGTCAGGACCGGGGAGCTGTTTTTT.

The chain's CDR3 is CASSDLFTGELFF. The CDR3 nucleotides are TGCGCCAGCAGTGATCTCTTCACCGGGGAGCTGTTTTTT. The chain is built from TRBV10-2 and TRBJ2-2; D gene ambiguous. V was cut by 3 bases and J by 4 bases, with 6 bases left in between. The length of the CDR3 is 13 residues. CDR1 is WSHSY and CDR2 is SAAADI in the germline V gene.

This clone was recorded a few times. The rearrangement links TRBV7-9 to TRBJ2-7; D gene uncertain. Germline V gene data show CDR1 as SEHNR and CDR2 as FQNEAQ (reference sequence). This CDR3 has 13 residues. V lost 3 bases, J lost 5 bases, and 11 bases lay in between. In DNA, the CDR3 is TGTGCCAGCAGCTTGGGGTTTGGAAACGAGCAGTACTTC. Its translation is CASSLGFGNEQYF.

This chain connects TRBV6-5 to TRBJ1-4; TRBD1 might be the D (6 bases). This CDR3 is built from 13 residues. The V gene lost 6 bases and the J gene lost 4 bases, with 9 bases spanning the gap. Germline loops: CDR1 MNHEY, CDR2 SVGAGI. The CDR3 coding sequence is TGTGCCAGCAGAGGGGGGAATAATGAAAAACTGTTTTTT. Amino acid sequence: CASRGGNNEKLFF.

The chain has TRBV27 and TRBJ1-5; no clear D. This CDR3 comprises 13 residues. V was clipped by 2 bases and J by 0 bases, with 2 bases between them. The V gene's germline CDR1 is MNHEY and CDR2 SMNVEV (reference sequence). CDR3 sequence (DNA): TGTGCCAGCAGTTTACGTAGCAATCAGCCCCAGCATTTT. Amino acids: CASSLRSNQPQHF.

The chain joins TRBV11-3 to TRBJ1-1; no clear D gene. The V and J ends lost 0 bases and 2 bases respectively, with 4 bases between them. The CDR3 runs to 13 residues. Germline CDR1 and CDR2: SGHNT and YENEEA. The CDR3 bases are TGTGCCAGCAGCTTAGACAGAAACACTGAAGCTTTCTTT. Protein sequence: CASSLDRNTEAFF.

V and J are TRBV29-1 and TRBJ2-1; 9 bases align to TRBD2. The germline gives CDR1 SQVTM, CDR2 ANQGSEA. The CDR3 consists of 14 residues. V was clipped by 5 bases and J by 7 bases; unmatched bases: 9. CDR3 region: CSVYATSGGNEQFF. Here the CDR3 DNA reads TGCAGCGTTTATGCGACTAGCGGTGGTAATGAGCAGTTCTTC.

V usage is TRBV14 and J usage is TRBJ2-1; 11 nucleotides agree with TRBD2. Germline CDR1 SGHDN, CDR2 FVKESK. This CDR3 has 19 amino acids. The trim removed 4 bases at V and 9 bases at J, leaving 20 bases unmatched. This CDR3 reads CASSRKRGIAGGPRVEQFF. The DNA of the CDR3 is TGTGCCAGCAGCCGGAAAAGGGGGATAGCGGGAGGGCCTAGGGTTGAGCAGTTCTTC.

The rearrangement joins TRBV6-5 to TRBJ1-1; D call uncertain. The V and J ends lost 4 bases and 1 base respectively, with 7 bases between them. Germline V gene lookup returns CDR1 MNHEY and CDR2 SVGAGI. There are 13 residues in the CDR3. This CDR3 is CASSSPQNTEAFF. CDR3 DNA: TGTGCCAGCAGTTCTCCCCAGAACACTGAAGCTTTCTTT.

This clone was found a few times. CDR3 loop: CASSPGFYGYTF. The CDR3 DNA reads as TGTGCCAGCAGCCCCGGGTTCTATGGCTACACCTTC. The V and J genes are TRBV25-1 and TRBJ1-2, with D unresolved. Germline V CDR1 and CDR2: MGHDK, SYGVNS. V lost 6 bases and J 4 bases, leaving 9 bases between the germline ends. This CDR3 comprises 12 residues.

V usage is TRBV6-6 and J usage is TRBJ2-2; possibly TRBD2 for D (7 bases). Germline V gene lookup returns CDR1 MNHNY and CDR2 SVGAGI (reference sequence). V was trimmed by 2 bases and J by 5 bases, leaving 15 bases between them. The CDR3 is 16 residues long. Here the CDR3 reads CASSYLGGDTTGELFF. The DNA for the CDR3 is TGTGCCAGCAGTTACCTGGGGGGGGACACAACCGGGGAGCTGTTTTTT.

The rearrangement joins TRBV4-1 to TRBJ2-1, with 8 bases fitting TRBD2. This CDR3 contains 14 residues. The V and J ends lost 4 bases and 3 bases, in that order; junction bases with no gene match: 2. The germline CDR1 and CDR2 sequences are MGHRA and YSYEKL. The CDR3 DNA follows: TGCGCCAGCAGCCCGGGAGGGTACTACAATGAGCAGTTCTTC. Its protein product is CASSPGGYYNEQFF.

Only a few counts were recorded for this clone. The chain joins TRBV2 to TRBJ2-7; TRBD2 is a possible D gene (5 bases). The CDR3 runs to 11 residues. Germline V gene sequence: CDR1 SNHLY, CDR2 FYNNEI. Trimming removed 6 bases from V and 5 bases from J, with 8 bases in between. CDR3 sequence: CASRLGDEQYF. CDR3 nucleotides: TGTGCCAGCAGGCTCGGGGACGAGCAGTACTTC. The whole variable domain, remainder taken from reference TRBV2 and TRBJ2-7, is EPEVTQTPSHQVTQMGQEVILRCVPISNHLYFYWYRQILGQKVEFLVSFYNNEISEKSEIFDDQFSVERPDGSNFTLKIRSTKLEDSAMYFCASRLGDEQYFGPGTRLTVT.

Written as DNA, the CDR3 is TGTGCCAGCTCACCGAATCAGGGGGCGTATGGCTACACCTTC. Translated: CASSPNQGAYGYTF. This chain links TRBV18 with TRBJ1-2; 8 bases map to TRBD1. The CDR3 is made up of 14 amino acids. The V gene end was trimmed by 3 bases and the J gene end by 5 bases; junction bases not matched to a gene: 5. The germline V gene has CDR1 KGHSH and CDR2 LQKENI. Full variable domain (rest looked up from reference TRBV18 and TRBJ1-2): NAGVMQNPRHLVRRRGQEARLRCSPMKGHSHVYWYRQLPEEGLKFMVYLQKENIIDESGMPKERFSAEFPKEGPSILRIQQVVRGDSAAYFCASSPNQGAYGYTFGSGTRLTVV.

This sequence joins TRBV7-3 and TRBJ2-3, with D hard to call. Germline V gene sequence: CDR1 SGHTA, CDR2 FQGTGA. CDR3 length: 14 residues. Trimming took 1 base from V and 5 from J, leaving 10 bases between them. CDR3 nucleotide sequence: TGTGCCAGCAGCTTAATCTCGGGTCAAGATACGCAGTATTTT. Its translation is CASSLISGQDTQYF.

The chain links TRBV5-4 to TRBJ1-2; D uncertain. CDR1 SGHNT and CDR2 YYREEE come from the germline V gene (reference sequence). Trimming removed 2 bases from V and 4 bases from J, with 12 bases in between. The CDR3 runs 14 residues. CDR3 DNA sequence: TGTGCCAGCAGCTTTAACAGCGGAATCTATGGCTACACCTTC. As protein: CASSFNSGIYGYTF. The whole variable domain, filled in from reference TRBV5-4 and TRBJ1-2, reads ETGVTQSPTHLIKTRGQQVTLRCSSQSGHNTVSWYQQALGQGPQFIFQYYREEENGRGNFPPRFSGLQFPNYSSELNVNALELDDSALYLCASSFNSGIYGYTFGSGTRLTVV.

CDR3 nucleotide sequence: TGTGCCAGCAGCGCAGGGGTGGCCAAAAACATTCAGTACTTC. Encoded protein: CASSAGVAKNIQYF. The gene calls are TRBV9 and TRBJ2-4; the D gene is possibly TRBD1 (6 bases). Trimming pared 3 bases from V and 1 base from J, leaving 8 bases between. The germline gives CDR1 SGDLS, CDR2 YYNGEE. This CDR3 is built from 14 residues.

The chain couples TRBV11-1 to TRBJ2-3; D remains unclear. Between the trimmed V and J ends, which lost 2 bases and 7 bases, there was a span of 7 bases. The CDR3 is 12 amino acids. Germline V gene sequence: CDR1 SGHAT, CDR2 FQDESV (reference sequence). DNA of the CDR3: TGTGCCAGCAGCTTAATAGGAAATACGCAGTATTTT. Its translation is CASSLIGNTQYF.

The gene calls are TRBV6-6 and TRBJ1-1, with D unresolved. This CDR3 has 11 amino acids. Germline V gene data show CDR1 as MNHNY and CDR2 as SVGAGI (reference sequence). V lost 4 bases, J lost 4 bases, and 4 bases lay in between. The CDR3 protein is CASSFGTEAFF. The CDR3 nucleotides are TGTGCCAGCAGTTTTGGCACTGAAGCTTTCTTT.